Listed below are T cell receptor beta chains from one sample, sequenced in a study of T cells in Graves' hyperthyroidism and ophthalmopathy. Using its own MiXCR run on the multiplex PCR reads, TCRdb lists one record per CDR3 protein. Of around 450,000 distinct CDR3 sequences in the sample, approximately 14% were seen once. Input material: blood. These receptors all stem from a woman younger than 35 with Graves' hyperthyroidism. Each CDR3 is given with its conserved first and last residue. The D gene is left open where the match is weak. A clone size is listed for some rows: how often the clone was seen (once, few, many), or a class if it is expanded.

TGTGCCAGCAGCTTAGAGGAGGGCGGGAATCAGCCCCAGCATTTT	CASSLEEGGNQPQHF	-	TRBV7-2	TRBJ1-5	many
TGTGCCAGCAGTTACCCCCCTAGCGGGAGAGGCGAGCAGTACTTC	CASSYPPSGRGEQYF	TRBD2	TRBV6-5	TRBJ2-7	many
TGTGCCAGCAGCCCCCCGGGACAGGGGTTTCACGAGCAGTACTTC	CASSPPGQGFHEQYF	TRBD1	TRBV11-1	TRBJ2-7	many
TGTGCCAGCAGTGGGGATGATTGGGATAGCAATCAGCCCCAGCATTTT	CASSGDDWDSNQPQHF	-	TRBV2	TRBJ1-5	once
TGTGCCTGCAGTTCGGGACTAGTCTTGGGGGAGCAGTACTTC	CACSSGLVLGEQYF	TRBD2	TRBV12-3/TRBV12-4	TRBJ2-7	-
TGTGCCAGCAGACAACCGGATAACAATCAGCCCCAGCATTTT	CASRQPDNNQPQHF	-	TRBV28	TRBJ1-5	once
TGTGCCAGCAGCTCCCGGGACAGCCACTTTGAAAAACTGTTTTTT	CASSSRDSHFEKLFF	TRBD1	TRBV5-4	TRBJ1-4	-
TGTGCCAGCAGGCACAGGGAACCCCGTGGCTACACCTTC	CASRHREPRGYTF	-	TRBV25-1	TRBJ1-2	many
TGTGCCAGCAGCTTAGACAGCGGACATACTGGAAACACCATATATTTT	CASSLDSGHTGNTIYF	-	TRBV7-6	TRBJ1-3	-
TGTGCCAGCAGCTTCATCCCGGGGTGGACCGGGCCCCAGCATTTT	CASSFIPGWTGPQHF	-	TRBV7-3	TRBJ1-5	-
TGTGCCAGCAGTTCCTTAGCGGGATTGGGCACAGATACGCAGTATTTT	CASSSLAGLGTDTQYF	TRBD2	TRBV28	TRBJ2-3	many
TGTGCCAGCAGTTTACAAGGAAGCCCTAATGAAAAACTGTTTTTT	CASSLQGSPNEKLFF	-	TRBV2	TRBJ1-4	many
TGTGCCAGCATAAGGTCCATTGGGATGAACACTGAAGCTTTCTTT	CASIRSIGMNTEAFF	-	TRBV6-1	TRBJ1-1	many
TGCAGTGCCCTAGGACAGCCAACTAATGAAAAACTGTTTTTT	CSALGQPTNEKLFF	-	TRBV20-1	TRBJ1-4	few
TGTGCCAGCGGACAGACGCCCGGGGAGACCCAGTACTTC	CASGQTPGETQYF	-	TRBV28	TRBJ2-5	many
TGTGCCAGCAGTTTAGAGGGGACAGGCATTTCACCCCTCCACTTT	CASSLEGTGISPLHF	TRBD1	TRBV12-3/TRBV12-4	TRBJ1-6	-